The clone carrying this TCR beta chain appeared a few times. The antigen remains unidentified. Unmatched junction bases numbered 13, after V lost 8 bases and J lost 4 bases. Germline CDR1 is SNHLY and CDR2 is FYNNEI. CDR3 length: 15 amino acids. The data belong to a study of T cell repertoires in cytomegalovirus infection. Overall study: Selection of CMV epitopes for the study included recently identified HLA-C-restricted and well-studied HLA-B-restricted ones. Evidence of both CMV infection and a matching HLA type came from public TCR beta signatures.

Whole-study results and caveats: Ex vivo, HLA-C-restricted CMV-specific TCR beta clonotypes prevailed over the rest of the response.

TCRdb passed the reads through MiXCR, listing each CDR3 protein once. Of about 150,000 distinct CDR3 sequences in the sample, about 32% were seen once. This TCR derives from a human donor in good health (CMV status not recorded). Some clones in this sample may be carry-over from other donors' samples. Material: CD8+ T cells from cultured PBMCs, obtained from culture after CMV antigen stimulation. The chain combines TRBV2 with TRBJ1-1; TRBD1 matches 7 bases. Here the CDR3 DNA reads TGTGCCAGCCAAGAAGGAGTACAGGGGTTCACTGAAGCTTTCTTT. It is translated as CASQEGVQGFTEAFF.